Sequencing of this T cell receptor (beta chain) was carried out in a study of T-cell memory formation after mild COVID-19 listed by TCRdb under 2021. In the study overall: TCR sequence clusters from the two donors were largely donor specific. In a couple of donors, T-cell clones that expanded and contracted after mild COVID-19 were followed by sequencing TCRalpha and TCRbeta repertoires longitudinally. The cohort comprised two young, previously healthy adult volunteers, one female and one male. General conclusions and limits of the study: Contracting CD4+ clones appeared mostly in the CM and EM memory subsets, whereas CD8+ clones were enriched in EMRA. The second-wave clones that peaked on day 37 were not confirmed to be SARS-CoV-2 specific. Some responding clones were detected in pre-infection memory, suggesting pre-existing cross-reactive memory T cells joined the SARS-CoV-2 response. Clones contracting from day 15 to 85 had balanced CD4/CD8 phenotypes, while a second wave expanding from day 15 to 37 was biased towards CD4+. The study included only two mild cases, and larger cohorts that include severe cases with pre-infection samples were judged to be necessary.

Data came from an Illumina NovaSeq 6000. Using 5'RACE with constant-segment primers, TCRalpha and TCRbeta cDNA libraries were constructed, with sample barcodes and unique molecular identifiers added in the process. Trizol reagent was used to extract RNA from every sample. Libraries were amplified in two PCR steps, with a second sample barcode and Illumina TruSeq adapters added in the second step. The libraries were sequenced on an Illumina NovaSeq using 2 x 150 bp paired-end reads. For the original study's pipeline: Demultiplexing of reads and collapsing into UMI-guided consensus sequences were performed with migec v1.2.7. Using mixcr v2.1.11, UMI consensuses were aligned to TRA and TRB V and J templates and then assembled into clonotypes. Expanded or contracted clonotypes were those called significant by both edgeR and NoisET, with noise models trained on biological replicates. For edgeR calls, the cutoffs were a false discovery rate-adjusted p below 0.01 and a log2 fold-change threshold of 1. As an exploratory analysis of dynamics, max-normalized trajectories of the 1000 most abundant clonotypes were examined with PCA combined with hierarchical clustering. Separately sequenced CD4+ and CD8+ repertoires were used to assign the CD4 or CD8 phenotype of responding clones. The raw public reads went through TCRdb reprocessing: fastp at Q25, MiXCR clone calling, in-frame beta chains kept. Identical CDR3 proteins give one entry, which carries the most common genes and DNA. The V and J calls and clone size are TCRdb's, not the authors'. This sample is represented by a few hundred thousand distinct CDR3 sequences; around 16% of them were singletons. The ten most abundant clones make up more than 20% of the sample.

V is clipped by 5 bases and J by 1 base, and the sequence between their germline boundaries is 4 bases long. The CDR3 runs 12 residues from the cysteine to the phenylalanine. Only the CDR3 part of the read is kept: 36 bases, read in frame from the first base. CDR1 SEHNR and CDR2 FQNEAQ were looked up in the germline V gene (reference sequence). Ficoll-Paque density gradient centrifugation was the method used to isolate PBMCs. Ten or more counts support this clonotype. The target of this receptor is not known. No much larger clonotype is one base removed from it; base qualities were not supplied. The sequence was collected from a man between 18 and 35 years old who had mild COVID-19 (a few samples of this study predate the infection). The sample titles of this study are shuffled in the database, so cell type and time point are left out; the donor was told from shared clones. The specimen was PBMCs or a T cell subset sorted from them (not recorded which). The rearrangement combines TRBV7-9 with TRBJ2-3; the D gene cannot be resolved reliably. The nucleotide sequence is given as TGTGCCAGCAGCCCACGCACAGATACGCAGTATTTT. It specifies CASSPRTDTQYF.